This TCR beta chain was documented in a study of T cell responses to AZD1222 COVID-19 vaccine (dated by TCRdb to the early 2020s). With respect to the entire study: TCR sequencing was performed for approximately 240 trial participants, of whom roughly 200 were given two doses of AZD1222 and some 26 were given two doses of MenACWY control vaccine. Trial participants were enrolled into age subgroups of 18-55, 56-69 and 70-plus years, which contained about 160, 30 and 59 TCR-sequenced participants, respectively.

This clone was observed a few times. The target of this receptor is not known. No much larger clone is present one base from it, and per-base qualities are unavailable. The paper's findings and limits, for the study overall: Participants were mostly white British, with more females than males. The authors suggested clonal diversity may have been underestimated. After two AZD1222 doses, both the breadth and the depth of spike-specific TCRs were significantly higher than at day 0 and than in MenACWY recipients. Because no day 14 peak-response samples were available, the repertoires could be characterized only after the peak T cell response. Nearly half of unique spike-specific TCRs reportedly recognized epitopes outside regions mutated in the B.1.351 and B.1.1.7 variants. Conclusions about previously exposed vaccinees are limited because only six or seven AZD1222 recipients were SARS-CoV-2 seropositive at baseline. In the small 56-69-year group, the increase in depth fell short of significance, most likely because of low power. The vaccine-associated CD4 TCRs covered the entire spike protein, and the dominant responses fell in regions 160-218 and 743-854.

Taken with the paper, the label for time point translates to: about 28 days (+/-7) after the second vaccine dose. AZD1222 recipients with second doses at about 4 weeks or about 12 weeks were pooled, because spike-specific TCR depth and breadth did not differ between schedules. The vaccinee samples were drawn from two UK trials, COV001 and COV002, one of which was a single-blind randomized controlled phase 2/3 trial testing AZD1222 (ChAdOx1 nCoV-19) in healthy adults. For TCRbeta chain sequencing, PBMC samples from trial participants were taken at day 0 and at day 28 after the second dose. From the cysteine up to the phenylalanine, the CDR3 has a length of 17 residues. The kept DNA is CDR3 alone, 51 bases in frame from the first base. Here V drops 3 bases and J drops 2 bases, and the junction holds 14 bases not matched to any gene. Via the germline V gene (reference sequence), CDR1 is GTSNPN and CDR2 SVGIG.

The CDR3 regions of human TCRbeta chains were analyzed by immunosequencing. Turning to the authors' computational methods: Repertoire TCRs were matched against a reference library of SARS-CoV-2-specific TCRs generated with the MIRA antigen-specificity platform. Breadth was defined as the fraction of unique TCRs that were SARS-CoV-2-associated, and depth was defined as the fraction of total T cells that were SARS-CoV-2-associated. Using the MIRA data, each spike-specific TCR was mapped to the spike region that the TCR reacts to and placed in a CD4 or CD8 class. Log10-transformed breadth and depth values were compared by one-way ANOVA with Sidak's multiple comparisons tests. The immuneACCESS repertoire file appears here via TCRdb, limited to in-frame rearrangements. These files lack a portion of the clones; in checked studies, under half of the deficit traces to unresolved V genes, and the cause of the others is not known. V and J calls and clone size follow that table, whereas D and trimming were derived from the DNA. This sample gives roughly 98,000 clones in total; approximately 88% of them show up just once. In total, the top ten clones hold 11% to 15% of the sample.

The rearranged chain carries TRBV30 and TRBJ2-7; TRBD2 lines up with 9 middle nucleotides. Sequenced here: peripheral blood, sampled 28 days after the second AZD1222 dose. The receptor was derived from an adult who received the AZD1222 COVID-19 vaccine. The sequence in DNA is TGTGCCTGGAGCTCCCCTCCCCGACTAGCGGTTACCTACGAGCAGTACTTC. This gives the protein CAWSSPPRLAVTYEQYF.